This TCR beta chain emerged from a study of blood T cells in healthy people across ages. Regarding the study as a whole: There were more naive CD4+ cells and higher diversity in long-lived donors than in aged donors.

Then a second PCR, running about 6 to 12 cycles, was carried out with a sample-barcoded 5' primer and a J-beta primer mix. Each CDR3 protein is one row after TCRdb ran MiXCR on the 5' RACE reads. Among about 1.4 million distinct CDR3 sequences listed, roughly 60% were seen once. On this clonotype: Its matching antigen is unknown.

V lost 5 bases and J 6 bases, leaving 11 bases between the germline ends. CDR3 length equals 13 residues. Germline V lookup: CDR1 SEHNR, CDR2 FQNEAQ (reference sequence). V is TRBV7-9 and J is TRBJ1-3; D perhaps matches TRBD1 (6 bases). Specimen: blood. This TCR was sampled from a man between 18 and 29 years old in good health. The CDR3, as DNA: TGTGCCAGCAGCACCGGGGGCCTAAACACCATATATTTT. This codes for CASSTGGLNTIYF. The full variable domain, its missing parts supplied by reference TRBV7-9 and TRBJ1-3, is DTGVSQNPRHKITKRGQNVTFRCDPISEHNRLYWYRQTLGQGPEFLTYFQNEAQLEKSRLLSDRFSAERPKGSFSTLEIQRTEQGDSAMYLCASSTGGLNTIYFGEGSWLTVV.